What follows describes a single T cell receptor beta chain. Its recognized antigen is unknown. No per-base quality is available; no much larger clone lies one base away. This specimen belongs to a study of T cell responses to AZD1222 COVID-19 vaccine (dated by TCRdb to about 2021). A note on the overall study: AZD1222 recipients with second doses at about 4 weeks or about 12 weeks were pooled, because spike-specific TCR depth and breadth did not differ between schedules. A total of 240 or so trial participants underwent TCR sequencing, of whom 207 had received two doses of AZD1222 and approximately 25 had received two doses of the MenACWY control vaccine. Trial participants were enrolled by age into 18-55, 56-69 and 70-plus year subgroups, with approximately 150, 30 and 60 TCR-sequenced participants respectively. Broad study findings and their caveats: Participants were mostly white British, with more females than males. The authors suggested clonal diversity may have been underestimated. Vaccine-associated CD4 TCRs spanned the whole spike protein, with dominant responses in regions 160-218 and 743-854. After two AZD1222 doses, both the breadth and the depth of spike-specific TCRs were significantly higher than at day 0 and than in MenACWY recipients. Reportedly, almost half of the unique spike-specific TCRs recognized epitopes lying outside the regions that are mutated in the B.1.351 and B.1.1.7 variants. Conclusions about previously exposed vaccinees were limited because only a handful of AZD1222 recipients were SARS-CoV-2 seropositive at baseline. The 56-69-year group was small, and its depth increase did not reach significance, likely because of low power. Because no samples from the day 14 peak response were available, repertoires could be characterized only after the peak T cell response.

The germline V gene provides CDR1 MNHEY and CDR2 SVGAGI. The CDR3 spans 16 residues, from the cysteine through the phenylalanine. Kept here is only the CDR3 DNA, which spans 48 bases and is read in frame from base 1. The germline V and J ends show losses of 0 bases and 4 bases respectively, and no gene match explains 5 bases of the junction. The CDR3 regions of human TCRbeta chains were subjected to immunosequencing. The source study handled its data this way. TCRs in the repertoires were compared against a reference library of SARS-CoV-2-specific TCRs that had been generated with the MIRA antigen-specificity platform. Breadth was defined as the fraction of unique TCRs that were SARS-CoV-2-associated. Depth was defined as the fraction of total T cells that were SARS-CoV-2-associated. Using the MIRA data, each spike-specific TCR was mapped to the spike region that the TCR reacts to and placed in a CD4 or CD8 class. Log10-transformed breadth and depth values were compared by one-way ANOVA with Sidak's multiple comparisons tests. The clones in this table, taken by TCRdb from immuneACCESS, are in-frame only. Not every clone is retained; where verified, under half of the shortfall comes from an unresolved V gene, and the cause of the rest is unknown. That table is the source of V, J and clone size, and D and trimming were worked out from the DNA. The sample yields around 150,000 clones; less than 95% were counted once. The top ten constitute approximately 3.6% of the sample.

What the time point label conveys for this sample: baseline before first vaccination. The vaccinee samples were drawn from two UK trials, COV001 and COV002, one of which was a single-blind randomized controlled phase 2/3 trial testing AZD1222 (ChAdOx1 nCoV-19) in healthy adults. For TCRbeta chain sequencing, PBMC samples from trial participants were taken at day 0 and at day 28 after the second dose. The sequencing used peripheral blood, collected on day 0 of AZD1222 vaccination. The source is an adult in good health. The rearranged segments are TRBV6-5 and TRBJ1-1, with 10 bases matching TRBD1. The CDR3 loop reads CASSYSRQGAVTEAFF. The sequence in DNA is TGTGCCAGCAGTTACTCGAGACAGGGGGCGGTCACTGAAGCTTTCTTT.